This T cell receptor beta chain was sequenced during a study of blood T cell repertoires in COVID-19 (dated by TCRdb to between 2020 and 2021). At the level of the whole study: Samples from collaborators originated in the United States, Italy and Spain and spanned both the acute and convalescent phases of COVID-19. The prospective study material was composed of cDNA or gDNA derived from T cells, B-cell-depleted T cells, or PBMCs. Subjects who had been exposed to COVID-19, were actively infected with it, or had recovered from it provided the deeply sampled blood TCRbeta repertoires that made up the dataset. The repertoires were released in a freely available public database meant as a resource for research on the immune response to SARS-CoV-2. Samples came from the ongoing ImmuneRACE study (first 160 participants) plus 1,254 subjects from 6 global collaborators. Nearly every sample came with metadata listing a de-identified subject ID, COVID-19 status, age in years and sex. Where available, HLA class I and class II types were taken from metadata supplied by the sample provider and were not determined by assay-based typing. The full study reports these points: How much clinical and demographic metadata was included differed by source and by participant, and the metadata was provided uncurated.

Comments on this clone: The antigen it binds to is not known. No much larger clonotype is one base removed from it; base qualities were not supplied.

Whole blood was collected in K2EDTA tubes by collaborating institutions according to the institutions' own protocols. For TCRbeta analysis, collaborators shipped samples in one of three forms: frozen whole blood, isolated PBMCs, or DNA extracted from either of those sample types. The immunoSEQ Assay, a bias-controlled multiplex PCR, was used to amplify TCRbeta CDR3 regions from genomic DNA. The paper's processing steps were these. The number of nucleated cells in each sample was estimated from the amplification of reference gene primers within the assay. Sequence reads were collapsed and filtered to measure the absolute abundance of every unique TCRbeta CDR3 rearrangement. For each sample, productive Simpson clonality was calculated as the square root of Simpson's diversity index across productive rearrangements. TCRdb carries this immuneACCESS record with in-frame sequences only. Its versions omit some clonotypes, under half of them owing to an unresolved V gene in the studies checked, with the rest unexplained. The DNA gave D and trimming, while V, J and clone size come from that table. The sample includes about 210,000 clones, with around 84% observed a single time. Jointly, the top ten make up approximately 10% of the sample.

This receptor was obtained from a man aged 50 to 60 with active or convalescent COVID-19. The source material was peripheral blood.

The nucleotides read TGTGCCAGCAGCTTGGGCTCTTCAGGGTATAATTCACCCCTCCACTTT. Its translation is CASSLGSSGYNSPLHF. This chain joins TRBV7-2 to TRBJ1-6; a tentative D match to TRBD1 spans 5 bases. V loses 3 bases, J loses 4 bases, and the germline ends lie 13 bases apart. Including cysteine and phenylalanine, the CDR3 has 16 amino acids. The only DNA kept is the CDR3, 48 bases in frame from the first base. Taken from the germline V gene, the CDR1 and CDR2 loops are SGHTA and FQGNSA.